The clone carrying this T cell receptor (beta chain) was observed a single time. Its antigen is still unknown. These data come from a study of Ad26.COV2.S vaccination and SARS-CoV-2 variants. Study information: Intramuscular Ad26.COV2.S at 5x10^10 or 1x10^11 viral particles.

The germline V and J ends were trimmed by 1 base and 11 bases, with 24 bases remaining between them. Germline V gene lookup returns CDR1 SGHNT and CDR2 YENEEA. The CDR3 covers 17 residues. Treatment reported: around 19 received Ad26.COV2.S at low or high dose, single or two shots; roughly five received placebo; per-sample allocation not given. Collection of the samples took place on day 63 after the first injection of vaccine or placebo. Regarding the study as a whole: Responses of spike-specific T cells (both CD8+ and CD4+) reportedly showed substantial breadth after vaccination.

Some clones are missing from TCRdb's copy, which holds only in-frame ones; the method was immunoSEQ multiplex PCR. This sample has about 480,000 clones; around nine tenths occur once, and the top ten carry 9.5% to 15%. The material was peripheral blood, obtained in a trial of Ad26.COV2.S vaccine versus placebo. The clonotype was recovered from a person between 18 and 65 years old who received the Ad26.COV2.S COVID-19 vaccine or a placebo. J is TRBJ1-5 and V is TRBV11-3; no definite D call. The CDR3 DNA reads TGTGCCAGCAGCTTAGGCTCCCAACCCCATAGACTCGGGACCCAGCATTTT. Its protein is CASSLGSQPHRLGTQHF.